This T cell receptor beta chain came from a study of blood T cell repertoires in COVID-19. For the study at large: COVID-19 samples collected from the United States, Italy and Spain covered acute and convalescent phases.

J lost 4 bases, V lost 6 bases, and 3 bases had no gene match. Germline V lookup: CDR1 LGHDT, CDR2 YNNKEL (reference sequence). The CDR3 spans 13 residues. In the source study's methods: Amplification with reference gene primers provided the estimates of nucleated cell counts. The assay was immunoSEQ multiplex PCR, and TCRdb's table has in-frame clones only and misses some. The V and J calls and clone size come from that table; D and trimming were worked out from the DNA. The table lists over 65,000 clones, 90% of them singletons. This clone occurred once. Source material: peripheral blood. The TCR originated in a human donor in a cohort sampled during active COVID-19. The chain recombines TRBV3-1 (or the pseudogene TRBV3-2) with TRBJ2-7; 10 bases are a match to TRBD2. Here the CDR3 DNA reads TGTGCCAGCAGTAGCGGGGGGCGATACGAGCAGTACTTC. It encodes CASSSGGRYEQYF.